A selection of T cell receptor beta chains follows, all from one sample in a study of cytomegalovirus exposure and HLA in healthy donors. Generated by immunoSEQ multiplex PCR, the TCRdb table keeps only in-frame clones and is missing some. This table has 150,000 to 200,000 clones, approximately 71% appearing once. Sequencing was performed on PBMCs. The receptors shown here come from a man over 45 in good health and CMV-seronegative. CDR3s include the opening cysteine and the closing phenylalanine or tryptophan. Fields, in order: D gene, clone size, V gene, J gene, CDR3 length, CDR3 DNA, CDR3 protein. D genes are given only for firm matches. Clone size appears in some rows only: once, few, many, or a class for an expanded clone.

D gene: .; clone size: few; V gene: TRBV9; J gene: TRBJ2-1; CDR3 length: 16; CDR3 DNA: TGTGCCAGCAGCGTAGCAGGGTCGAGCTCCTACAATGAGCAGTTCTTC; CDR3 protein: CASSVAGSSSYNEQFF
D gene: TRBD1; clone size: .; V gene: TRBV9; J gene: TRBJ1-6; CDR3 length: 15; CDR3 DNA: TGTGCCAGCAGCGTAGCAGGACAGGCCAATTCACCCCTCCACTTT; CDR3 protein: CASSVAGQANSPLHF
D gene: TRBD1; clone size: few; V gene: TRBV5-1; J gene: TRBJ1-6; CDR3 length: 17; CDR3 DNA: TGCGCCAGCAGCCCGGGACAGGGGGGAACCTATAATTCACCCCTCCACTTT; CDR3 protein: CASSPGQGGTYNSPLHF
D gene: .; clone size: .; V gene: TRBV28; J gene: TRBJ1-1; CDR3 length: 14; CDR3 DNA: TGTGCCAGCAGTTTATCCCATCGACAGGCAGGGGCTTTCTTT; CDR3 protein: CASSLSHRQAGAFF
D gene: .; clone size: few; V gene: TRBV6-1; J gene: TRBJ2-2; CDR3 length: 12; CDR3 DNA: TGTGCCAGCAGCCAGAACACCGGGGAGCTGTTTTTT; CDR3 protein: CASSQNTGELFF
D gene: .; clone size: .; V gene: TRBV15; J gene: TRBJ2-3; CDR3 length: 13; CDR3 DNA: TGTGCCACCAGCAGTCGGGGGTTGGATACGCAGTATTTT; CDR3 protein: CATSSRGLDTQYF
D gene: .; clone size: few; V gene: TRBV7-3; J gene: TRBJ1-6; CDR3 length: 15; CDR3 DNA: TGTGCCAGCAGCCCCGACAGGTCCCCTAATTCACCCCTCCACTTT; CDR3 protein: CASSPDRSPNSPLHF
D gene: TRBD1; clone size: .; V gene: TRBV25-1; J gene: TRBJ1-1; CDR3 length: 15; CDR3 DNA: TGTGCCAGCAGTGACCCGGGACAGGGGAACACTGAAGCTTTCTTT; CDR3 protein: CASSDPGQGNTEAFF
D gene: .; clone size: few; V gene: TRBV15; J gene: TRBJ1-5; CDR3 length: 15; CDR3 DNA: TGTGCCACCAGCAGAGACGGGAGTAGGGTAGAGCCCCAGCATTTT; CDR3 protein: CATSRDGSRVEPQHF
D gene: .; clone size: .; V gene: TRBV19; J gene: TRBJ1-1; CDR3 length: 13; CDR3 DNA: TGTGCCAGTAAAGACAGAAGGAACACTGAAGCTTTCTTT; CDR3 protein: CASKDRRNTEAFF
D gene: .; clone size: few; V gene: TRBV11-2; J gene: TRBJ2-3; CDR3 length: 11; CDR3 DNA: TGTGCCAGCAGCCGTACAGATACGCAGTATTTT; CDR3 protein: CASSRTDTQYF
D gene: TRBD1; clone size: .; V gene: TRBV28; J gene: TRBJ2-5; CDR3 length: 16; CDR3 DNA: TGTGCCAGCAGCTTCGGGGGACAGGGGATTTTAGAGACCCAGTACTTC; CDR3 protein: CASSFGGQGILETQYF
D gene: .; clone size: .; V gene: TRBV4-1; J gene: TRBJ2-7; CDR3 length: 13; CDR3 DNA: TGCGCCAGCAGCCAAGGCAGGGACTACGAGCAGTACTTC; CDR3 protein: CASSQGRDYEQYF
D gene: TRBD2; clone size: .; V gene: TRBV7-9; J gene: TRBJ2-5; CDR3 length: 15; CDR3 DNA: TGTGCCAGCAGCCCTCCAGCGGGGAAACGGGAGACCCAGTACTTC; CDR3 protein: CASSPPAGKRETQYF
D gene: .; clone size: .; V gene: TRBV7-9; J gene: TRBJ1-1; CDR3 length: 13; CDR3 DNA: TGTGCCAGCAGCTTAACAGTGAACACTGAAGCTTTCTTT; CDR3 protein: CASSLTVNTEAFF
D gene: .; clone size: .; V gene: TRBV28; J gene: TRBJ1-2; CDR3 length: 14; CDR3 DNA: TGTGCCAGCAAGGGGGGGTCATCAGGCTATGGCTACACCTTC; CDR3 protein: CASKGGSSGYGYTF
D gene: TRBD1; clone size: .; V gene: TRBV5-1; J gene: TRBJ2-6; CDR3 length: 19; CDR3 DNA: TGCGCCAGCAGCTTGCCCCGGACAGGGGGACTTTCTGGGGCCAACGTCCTGACTTTC; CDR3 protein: CASSLPRTGGLSGANVLTF
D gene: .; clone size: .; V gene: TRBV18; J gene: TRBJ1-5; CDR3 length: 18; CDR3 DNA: TGTGCCAGCTCACCCACCCATACAGGGCTCGATAGCAATCAGCCCCAGCATTTT; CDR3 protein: CASSPTHTGLDSNQPQHF
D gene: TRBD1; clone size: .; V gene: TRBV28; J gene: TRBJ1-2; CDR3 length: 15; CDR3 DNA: TGTGCCAGCAGTTTGGACGGACAGGGCAACTATGGCTACACCTTC; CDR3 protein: CASSLDGQGNYGYTF
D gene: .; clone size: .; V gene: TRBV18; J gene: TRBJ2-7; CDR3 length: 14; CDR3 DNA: TGTGCCAGCTCACCACGGGCAGGGCCCTACGAGCAGTACTTC; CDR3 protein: CASSPRAGPYEQYF
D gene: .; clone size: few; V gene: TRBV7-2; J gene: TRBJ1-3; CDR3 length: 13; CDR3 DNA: TGTGCCAGCACCCCGGACAGTGGAAACACCATATATTTT; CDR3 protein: CASTPDSGNTIYF
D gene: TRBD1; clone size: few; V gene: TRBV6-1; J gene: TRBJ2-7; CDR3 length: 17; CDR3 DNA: TGTGCCAGCAGTGTTCACCCTCCGGACAGGGGCCCCCTCGAGCAGTACTTC; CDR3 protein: CASSVHPPDRGPLEQYF
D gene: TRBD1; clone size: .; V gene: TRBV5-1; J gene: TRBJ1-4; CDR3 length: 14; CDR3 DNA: TGCGCCAGCAGCTTAGGGACAGGGATTGAAAAACTGTTTTTT; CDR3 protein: CASSLGTGIEKLFF
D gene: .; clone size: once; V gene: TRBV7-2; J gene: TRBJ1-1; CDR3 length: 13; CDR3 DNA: TGTGCCAGCAGCTTAGTTACGGGGACTGAAGCTTTCTTT; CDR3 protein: CASSLVTGTEAFF
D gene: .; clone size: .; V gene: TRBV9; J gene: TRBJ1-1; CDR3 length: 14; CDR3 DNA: TGTGCCAGCAGCCTCCGGGGGAGGAACACTGAAGCTTTCTTT; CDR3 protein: CASSLRGRNTEAFF
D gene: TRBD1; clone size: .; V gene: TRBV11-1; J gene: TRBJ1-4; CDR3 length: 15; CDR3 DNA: TGTGCCAGCAGCCCCACCCGGGACAGGAATGAAAATCTGTTTTTT; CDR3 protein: CASSPTRDRNENLFF
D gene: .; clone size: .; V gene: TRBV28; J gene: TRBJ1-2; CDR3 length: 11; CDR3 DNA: TGTGCCAGCAGTCAACGACAGGGCTACACCTTC; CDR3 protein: CASSQRQGYTF
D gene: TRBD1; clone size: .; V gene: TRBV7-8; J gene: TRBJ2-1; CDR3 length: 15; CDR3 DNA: TGTGCCAGCAGCGACCGGGACAGGGGGAGTCCTGAGCAGTTCTTC; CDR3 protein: CASSDRDRGSPEQFF
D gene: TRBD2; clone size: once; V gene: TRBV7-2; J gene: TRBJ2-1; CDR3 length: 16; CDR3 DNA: TGTGCCAGCAGCTTAGGATCCGGGACTAGCTACAATGAGCAGTTCTTC; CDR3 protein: CASSLGSGTSYNEQFF
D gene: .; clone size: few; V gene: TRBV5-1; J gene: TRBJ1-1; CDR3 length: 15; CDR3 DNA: TGCGCCAGCAGCGCCGAGTTTTCCCTGAACACTGAAGCTTTCTTT; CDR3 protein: CASSAEFSLNTEAFF
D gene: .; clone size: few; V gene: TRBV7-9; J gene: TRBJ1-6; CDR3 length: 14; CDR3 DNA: TGTGCCAGCAGCTTGTCCAGGAATAATTCACCCCTCCACTTT; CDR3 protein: CASSLSRNNSPLHF
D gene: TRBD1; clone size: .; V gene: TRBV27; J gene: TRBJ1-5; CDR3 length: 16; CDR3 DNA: TGTGCCAGCACTCCAAAAGGGGACAGAGCCAATCAGCCCCAGCATTTT; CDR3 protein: CASTPKGDRANQPQHF
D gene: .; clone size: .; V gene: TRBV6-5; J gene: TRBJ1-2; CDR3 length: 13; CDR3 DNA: TGTGCCACGGGGATGGAGGCAGACTATGGCTACACCTTC; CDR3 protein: CATGMEADYGYTF
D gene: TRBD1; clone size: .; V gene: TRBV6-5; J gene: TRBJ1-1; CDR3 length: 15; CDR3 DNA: TGTGCCAGCAGTCCCTGGGACAGGGCAGGCACTGAAGCTTTCTTT; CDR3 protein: CASSPWDRAGTEAFF
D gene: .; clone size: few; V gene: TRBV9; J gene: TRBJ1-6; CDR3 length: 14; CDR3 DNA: TGTGCCAGCAGCGTAGTACACAGGAATTCACCCCTCCACTTT; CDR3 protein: CASSVVHRNSPLHF
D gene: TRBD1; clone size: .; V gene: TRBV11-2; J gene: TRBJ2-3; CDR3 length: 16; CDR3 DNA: TGTGCCAGCAGCTCCCAGGGACAGGGGGGCGCAGATACGCAGTATTTT; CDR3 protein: CASSSQGQGGADTQYF
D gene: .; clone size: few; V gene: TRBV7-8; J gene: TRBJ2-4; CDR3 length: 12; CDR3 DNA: TGTGCCAGCAGCCCCACGGGGGAGATTCAGTACTTC; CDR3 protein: CASSPTGEIQYF
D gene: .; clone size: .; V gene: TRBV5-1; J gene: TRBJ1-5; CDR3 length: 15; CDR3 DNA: TGCGCCAGCAGCTTCGGAGGAAATAGCAATCAGCCCCAGCATTTT; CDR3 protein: CASSFGGNSNQPQHF
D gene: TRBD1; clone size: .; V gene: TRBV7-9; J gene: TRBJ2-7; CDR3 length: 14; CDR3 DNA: TGTGCCAGCAGCTTCGGGACAGGCACCTACGAGCAGTACTTC; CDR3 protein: CASSFGTGTYEQYF
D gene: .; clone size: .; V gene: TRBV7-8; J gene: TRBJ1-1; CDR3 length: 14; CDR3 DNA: TGTGCCAGCAGCTTACAGGGGATGAACACTGAAGCTTTCTTT; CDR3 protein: CASSLQGMNTEAFF
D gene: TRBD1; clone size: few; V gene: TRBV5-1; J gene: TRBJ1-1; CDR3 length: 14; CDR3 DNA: TGCGCCAGCAGCTCCGGGACAGCCGGCACTGAAGCTTTCTTT; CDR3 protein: CASSSGTAGTEAFF
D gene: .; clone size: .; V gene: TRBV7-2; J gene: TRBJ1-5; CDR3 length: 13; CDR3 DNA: TGTGCCAGCAGCCGGGGGGGGAATCAGCCCCAGCATTTT; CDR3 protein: CASSRGGNQPQHF